Presented here are 24 T cell receptor beta chains from one specimen sequenced in a study of cytomegalovirus exposure and HLA in healthy donors. Researchers ran the PCR with 60 Vbeta and 13 Jbeta primers. Assay: immunoSEQ multiplex PCR; the TCRdb copy retains only in-frame clones and omits some. Among approximately 190,000 clones, roughly 81% were seen once, and the ten largest hold 2% to 2.5%. Input material: PBMCs. The receptor set was obtained from a woman in her thirties in good health and CMV-seropositive.

V is TRBV7-2 and J is TRBJ2-3; 10 bases match TRBD2. This CDR3 has 16 amino acids. Germline assignment: CDR1 SGHTA and CDR2 FQGNSA. V lost 2 bases and J lost 1; bases outside the gene matches: 3. CDR3 nucleotides: TGTGCCAGCAGCTTACTAGCGGGAGCCCGCACAGATACGCAGTATTTT. This codes for CASSLLAGARTDTQYF.

In its sample, this clone was seen once. This chain joins TRBV15 and TRBJ2-7; 12 nucleotides align to TRBD2. The CDR3 is made up of 15 amino acids. V lost 0 bases and J lost 6; bases outside the gene matches: 3. Germline loops: CDR1 LNHNV, CDR2 YYDKDF (reference sequence). The CDR3 DNA follows: TGTGCCACCAGCAGAGAGGCTAGCGGGAGGGCCGAGCAGTACTTC. Translating it yields CATSREASGRAEQYF.

The V call is TRBV6-4, the J call TRBJ1-2, with TRBD1 matching over 8 bases. V dropped 6 bases and J dropped 0; count of bases not matched to a gene: 3. The germline V gene has CDR1 MRHNA and CDR2 SNTAGT. The CDR3 extends over 14 amino acids. DNA for the CDR3: TGTGCCAGCAGGCCGGACAGGGCTAACTATGGCTACACCTTC. Translated, it gives CASRPDRANYGYTF.

The chain carries TRBV14 and TRBJ2-1; D gene unclear. V lost 1 base and J 10 bases, leaving 11 bases between the germline ends. CDR3 length: 13 amino acids. The germline gives CDR1 SGHDN, CDR2 FVKESK. DNA for the CDR3: TGTGCCAGCAGCCAAGGGTTACAGCAAGAGCAGTTCTTC. Amino acids: CASSQGLQQEQFF.

The chain has TRBV7-6 and TRBJ2-7; the D gene is possibly TRBD2 (6 bases). V gave up 1 base and J gave up 3 bases, with 10 bases separating them. The germline gives CDR1 SGHVS, CDR2 FNYEAQ. The CDR3 is 14 amino acids. CDR3 nucleotides: TGTGCCAGCAGCTTAGAGGTTAGCGGCTACGAGCAGTACTTC. Its protein product is CASSLEVSGYEQYF.

This chain uses TRBV6-5 with TRBJ2-5; 8 nucleotides match TRBD1. This CDR3 spans 15 amino acids. Germline assignment: CDR1 MNHEY and CDR2 SVGAGI. Trimming cost V 5 bases and J 0 bases; bases outside gene matches: 5. CDR3 DNA: TGTGCCAGCAGTCGGACAGGGTCGTACCAAGAGACCCAGTACTTC. Translation gives CASSRTGSYQETQYF.

This clone has just a few counts. The chain links TRBV4-3 to TRBJ2-1; 13 bases agree with TRBD2. The CDR3 is 15 residues long. The germline CDR1 and CDR2 sequences are LGHNA and YSLEER. Germline trimming cut 6 bases from V and 6 bases from J; bases unmatched to any gene: 5. CDR3 DNA sequence: TGCGCCAGCAGTACCGGGACTAGCGGGATCAATGAGCAGTTCTTC. This gives the protein CASSTGTSGINEQFF.

This CDR3 reads CASSGRLAGAQETQYF. The CDR3 DNA follows: TGTGCCAGCAGCGGTCGACTAGCGGGGGCCCAAGAGACCCAGTACTTC. The rearrangement uses TRBV7-9 and TRBJ2-5; 12 bases fit TRBD2. The CDR3 covers 16 residues. V shed 5 bases and J 1 base; nucleotides not matched to a gene: 5. From germline, CDR1 is SEHNR and CDR2 FQNEAQ (reference sequence).

The gene calls are TRBV27 and TRBJ2-7; 10 nucleotides line up with TRBD1. The junction had 3 bases not matched to a gene; V was cut back by 4 bases and J by 3 bases. Germline lookup yields CDR1 MNHEY and CDR2 SMNVEV (reference sequence). The CDR3 totals 14 residues. The CDR3 nucleotides are TGTGCCAGCAGTTGGCGGACAGGGGGCTACGAGCAGTACTTC. Amino acids: CASSWRTGGYEQYF.

This clone was observed a single time. The chain recombines TRBV5-1 with TRBJ2-3; 10 bases match TRBD2. CDR3 length: 15 residues. Germline CDR1 and CDR2: SGHRS and YFSETQ. J was trimmed by 6 bases and V by 3 bases; bases with no gene match: 7. CDR3 sequence reads: CASSYLAGVVDTQYF. CDR3 DNA sequence: TGCGCCAGCAGCTATCTAGCGGGGGTCGTGGATACGCAGTATTTT.

The rearrangement uses TRBV6-5 and TRBJ1-2, with 12 bases that match TRBD1. CDR1 and CDR2 from the germline V gene are MNHEY and SVGAGI. The junction had 6 bases not matched to a gene; V was cut back by 5 bases and J by 8 bases. This CDR3 has 14 amino acids. The CDR3: CASSRGQGAAGYTF. CDR3 coding DNA: TGTGCCAGCAGTAGGGGACAGGGGGCGGCGGGCTACACCTTC.

This clone has only a few counts. The V gene is TRBV27, the J gene TRBJ1-2, with 7 bases fitting TRBD1. The germline V gene encodes CDR1 MNHEY and CDR2 SMNVEV (reference sequence). J gave up 2 bases and V 2 bases, and 2 bases lay outside the gene matches. CDR3 length equals 14 residues. The CDR3 nucleotides read TGTGCCAGCAGTTTAAAGACAGGGAACTATGGCTACACCTTC. Encoded protein: CASSLKTGNYGYTF.

The chain has TRBV29-1 and TRBJ2-3; the match to TRBD2 covers 11 bases. After removal of 1 base from V and 0 bases from J, the junction contained 0 bases not matched to a gene. This CDR3 has 15 amino acids. Germline assignment: CDR1 SQVTM and CDR2 ANQGSEA. The CDR3 sequence is CSVEGTSGSTDTQYF. The CDR3 coding sequence is TGCAGCGTTGAAGGGACTAGCGGGAGCACAGATACGCAGTATTTT.

The DNA of the CDR3 is TGCAGTGCTAGAGATCCTACTGAAGCTTTCTTT. This gives the protein CSARDPTEAFF. This rearrangement joins TRBV20-1 to TRBJ1-1; no reliable D call. The CDR3 sequence is 11 residues long. Per the germline V gene, CDR1 is DFQATT and CDR2 is SNEGSKA (reference sequence). The V end lost 0 bases, the J end lost 5 bases, and 4 bases lay between the germline ends.

The chain links TRBV18 to TRBJ1-1; D uncertain. CDR1 is KGHSH and CDR2 is LQKENI in the germline V gene. The CDR3 runs 13 residues. Trimming took 5 bases from V and 0 from J, leaving 7 bases between them. CDR3 nucleotides: TGTGCCAGCTCAGGCGGGCTGAACACTGAAGCTTTCTTT. This codes for CASSGGLNTEAFF.

The rearrangement uses TRBV7-9 and TRBJ2-7; possibly TRBD2 for D (6 bases). V was trimmed by 5 bases and J by 6 bases, leaving 17 bases between them. Germline loops: CDR1 SEHNR, CDR2 FQNEAQ (reference sequence). The CDR3 has 14 residues. For the CDR3, the DNA is TGTGCCAGCAGCCTCGGAGGGACCCGCGGCGAGCAGTACTTC. Translating gives CASSLGGTRGEQYF.

The V and J genes are TRBV4-3 and TRBJ2-7; TRBD2 matches at 7 bases. The CDR3 has 15 amino acids. Germline CDR1 LGHNA, CDR2 YSLEER. V lost 1 base to trimming and J lost 0 bases; unmatched junction nucleotides: 3. The CDR3 spells CASSQASGGSYEQYF. CDR3 sequence (DNA): TGCGCCAGCAGCCAAGCCTCGGGGGGCTCCTACGAGCAGTACTTC.

The chain recombines TRBV15 with TRBJ2-5, with D possibly TRBD1 on 6 matching bases. CDR1 and CDR2 (germline): LNHNV, YYDKDF (reference sequence). Trimming took 1 base from V and 5 from J, leaving 17 bases between them. This CDR3 has 16 residues. Written as DNA, the CDR3 is TGTGCCACCAGCAGAGGGGGAGTGGGGGCCTCGGAGACCCAGTACTTC. This translates into CATSRGGVGASETQYF.

The chain uses TRBV28 and TRBJ2-5; D is uncertain. V was shortened by 2 bases and J by 1 base, with 5 bases between the two germline ends. The CDR3 has 13 residues. Germline V CDR1 and CDR2: MDHEN, SYDVKM. The DNA of the CDR3 is TGTGCCAGCAGTTTAGTGGCCCAAGAGACCCAGTACTTC. It encodes CASSLVAQETQYF. Full variable domain (outside the CDR3, taken from reference TRBV28 and TRBJ2-5): DVKVTQSSRYLVKRTGEKVFLECVQDMDHENMFWYRQDPGLGLRLIYFSYDVKMKEKGDIPEGYSVSREKKERFSLILESASTNQTSMYLCASSLVAQETQYFGPGTRLLVL.

This clone was detected only once. CDR3 sequence (DNA): TGTGCCAGCAGCGTAGGTGGGCTAGCGGCAGATACGCAGTATTTT. Translation gives CASSVGGLAADTQYF. The chain combines TRBV9 with TRBJ2-3; 7 nucleotides align to TRBD2. Germline CDR1 is SGDLS and CDR2 is YYNGEE. Unmatched junction bases numbered 5, after V lost 0 bases and J lost 4 bases. The CDR3 is 15 residues long.

This clone was counted a single time. The chain has TRBV18 and TRBJ1-1; the match to TRBD1 covers 8 bases. CDR1 and CDR2 from the germline V gene are KGHSH and LQKENI. V shed 1 base, J shed 3 bases, and the junction held 4 bases outside the gene matches. The CDR3 runs to 15 residues. The CDR3 bases are TGTGCCAGCTCACCACGTCAGGGGGCGGACACTGAAGCTTTCTTT. The encoded protein is CASSPRQGADTEAFF. The full variable domain, rest sourced from reference TRBV18 and TRBJ1-1, is NAGVMQNPRHLVRRRGQEARLRCSPMKGHSHVYWYRQLPEEGLKFMVYLQKENIIDESGMPKERFSAEFPKEGPSILRIQQVVRGDSAAYFCASSPRQGADTEAFFGQGTRLTVV.

This clone was detected once. V is TRBV10-3 and J is TRBJ2-7; D possibly corresponds to TRBD1 (6 bases). This CDR3 has 14 residues. Germline V CDR1 and CDR2: ENHRY, SYGVKD. Trimming removed 4 bases from V and 0 bases from J, with 10 bases in between. The CDR3 DNA reads TGTGCCATCAGTGGGCTGGACAGCTCCTACGAGCAGTACTTC. This sequence encodes CAISGLDSSYEQYF.

The chain joins TRBV5-4 to TRBJ1-2, with 12 nucleotides matching TRBD1. Trimming cost V 3 bases and J 7 bases; bases outside gene matches: 4. The CDR3 spans 14 residues. From germline, CDR1 is SGHNT and CDR2 YYREEE (reference sequence). The CDR3 loop reads CASSSGQGAFGYTF. In nucleotides, the CDR3 is TGTGCCAGCAGCTCGGGACAGGGGGCTTTTGGCTACACCTTC.

This rearrangement joins TRBV7-2 to TRBJ1-6, with 9 nucleotides matching TRBD1. This CDR3 contains 16 residues. V shed 1 base and J 9 bases; nucleotides not matched to a gene: 7. Germline CDR1 SGHTA, CDR2 FQGNSA. CDR3 DNA: TGTGCCAGCAGCTTAGGCTCGGGACAGGGAACTTCACCCCTCCACTTT. Translated: CASSLGSGQGTSPLHF.